The sequence of this T cell receptor beta chain was determined in a study of T-cell reconstitution after alpha-beta-depleted transplantation in children. The study's findings and limits: As was reported, about two months after transplant, alpha-beta T cells came from several hundred expanded graft clones. Newly produced T cells mostly provided counts and TCRbeta diversity after one year, as hyperexpanded clones declined. It was surviving recipient T cells and thymic progenitors that gave some patients high TCRbeta diversity at day 60.

CDR1 and CDR2 (germline): SNHLY, FYNNEI. The CDR3 loop spans 13 amino acids. Trimming cost V 7 bases and J 8 bases, with 14 bases left between them. In this sample, this clonotype turned up many times. Its antigen is still unknown. For TCRbeta, the library was prepared with unique molecular identifiers. MiXCR, run by TCRdb on the PCR reads, gives a single entry per CDR3 protein. The sample consists of 85,000 to 120,000 distinct CDR3 sequences, approximately 8% of them appearing once. The input for sequencing was PBMCs, taken before TCRalphabeta/CD19-depleted stem cell transplant. The rearrangement joins TRBV2 to TRBJ1-4, with TRBD1 as a possible D gene (6 bases). This sequence originates from a boy younger than 10 with acute lymphoblastic leukemia, due to receive a stem cell transplant. CDR3 nucleotide sequence: TGTGCCAGCACCTCCGGGACATACGAAAAACTGTTTTTT. Translation: CASTSGTYEKLFF.